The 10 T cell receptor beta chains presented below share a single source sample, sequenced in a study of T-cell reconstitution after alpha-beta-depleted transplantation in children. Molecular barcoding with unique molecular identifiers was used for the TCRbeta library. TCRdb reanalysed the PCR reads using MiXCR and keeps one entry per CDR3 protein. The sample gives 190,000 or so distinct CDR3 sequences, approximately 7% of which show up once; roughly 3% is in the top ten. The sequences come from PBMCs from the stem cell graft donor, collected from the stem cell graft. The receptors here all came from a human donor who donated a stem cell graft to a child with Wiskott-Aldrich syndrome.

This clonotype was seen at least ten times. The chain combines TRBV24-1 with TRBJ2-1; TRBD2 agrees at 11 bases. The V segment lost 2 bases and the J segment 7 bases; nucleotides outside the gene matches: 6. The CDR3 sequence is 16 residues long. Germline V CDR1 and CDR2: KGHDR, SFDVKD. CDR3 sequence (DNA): TGTGCCACCAGTGATTCGAGACTAGCGGGACAAAATGAGCAGTTCTTC. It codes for CATSDSRLAGQNEQFF.

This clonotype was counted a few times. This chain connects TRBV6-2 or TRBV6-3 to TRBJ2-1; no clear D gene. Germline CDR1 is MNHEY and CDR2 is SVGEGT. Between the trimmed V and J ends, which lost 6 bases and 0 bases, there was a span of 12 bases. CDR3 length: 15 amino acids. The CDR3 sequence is CASSPQWDSYNEQFF. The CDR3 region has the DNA TGTGCCAGCAGCCCACAGTGGGACTCCTACAATGAGCAGTTCTTC.

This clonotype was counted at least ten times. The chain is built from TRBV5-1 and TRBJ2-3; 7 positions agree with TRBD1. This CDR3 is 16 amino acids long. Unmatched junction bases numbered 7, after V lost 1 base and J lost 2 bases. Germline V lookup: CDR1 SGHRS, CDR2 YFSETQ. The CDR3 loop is CASSLIRDRLTDTQYF. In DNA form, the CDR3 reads TGCGCCAGCAGCTTGATCCGGGACAGACTCACAGATACGCAGTATTTT.

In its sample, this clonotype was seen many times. In DNA form, the CDR3 reads TGTGCCATCAGTGACCTGGACGGAGACTCCTACGAGCAGTACTTC. The encoded protein is CAISDLDGDSYEQYF. This chain links TRBV10-3 with TRBJ2-7; D remains unclear. Germline V gene lookup returns CDR1 ENHRY and CDR2 SYGVKD. The CDR3 has 15 residues. V lost 3 bases, J lost 0 bases, and 12 bases lay in between.

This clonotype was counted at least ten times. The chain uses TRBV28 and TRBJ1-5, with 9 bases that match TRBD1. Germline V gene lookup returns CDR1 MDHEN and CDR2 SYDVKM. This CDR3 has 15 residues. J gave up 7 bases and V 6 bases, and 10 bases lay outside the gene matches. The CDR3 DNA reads TGTGCCAGCAGATATTTGGGACAGGGATTCCAGCCCCAGCATTTT. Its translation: CASRYLGQGFQPQHF. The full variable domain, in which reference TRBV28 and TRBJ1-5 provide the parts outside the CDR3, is DVKVTQSSRYLVKRTGEKVFLECVQDMDHENMFWYRQDPGLGLRLIYFSYDVKMKEKGDIPEGYSVSREKKERFSLILESASTNQTSMYLCASRYLGQGFQPQHFGDGTRLSIL.

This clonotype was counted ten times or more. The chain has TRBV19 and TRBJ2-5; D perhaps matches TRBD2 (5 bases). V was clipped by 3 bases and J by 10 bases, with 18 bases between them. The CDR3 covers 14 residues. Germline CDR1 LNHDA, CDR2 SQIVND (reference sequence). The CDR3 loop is CASSMDLDLGSQYF. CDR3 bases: TGTGCCAGTAGTATGGACTTAGACCTCGGAAGCCAGTACTTC. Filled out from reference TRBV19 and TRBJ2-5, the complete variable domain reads DGGITQSPKYLFRKEGQNVTLSCEQNLNHDAMYWYRQDPGQGLRLIYYSQIVNDFQKGDIAEGYSVSREKKESFPLTVTSAQKNPTAFYLCASSMDLDLGSQYFGPGTRLLVL.

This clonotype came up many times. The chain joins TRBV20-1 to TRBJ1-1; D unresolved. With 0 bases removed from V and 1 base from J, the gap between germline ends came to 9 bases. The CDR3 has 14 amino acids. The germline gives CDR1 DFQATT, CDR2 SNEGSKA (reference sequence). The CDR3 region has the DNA TGCAGTGCTAGAGAGAGTTGGGGGAACACTGAAGCTTTCTTT. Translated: CSARESWGNTEAFF.

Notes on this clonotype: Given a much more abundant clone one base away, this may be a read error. CDR3 bases: TGTGCCAGCAGTATCGGGACAGGGGACACTGTAGCTTTCTTT. It encodes CASSIGTGDTVAFF. V usage is TRBV12-3 or TRBV12-4 and J usage is TRBJ1-1; 10 nucleotides line up with TRBD1. This CDR3 is built from 14 residues.

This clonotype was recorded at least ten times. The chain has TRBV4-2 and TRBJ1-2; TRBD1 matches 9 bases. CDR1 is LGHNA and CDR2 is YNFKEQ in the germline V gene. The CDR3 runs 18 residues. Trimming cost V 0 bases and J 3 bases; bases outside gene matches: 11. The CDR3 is CASSQDGGTGLLDYGYTF. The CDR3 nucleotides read TGTGCCAGCAGCCAAGATGGTGGGACAGGGCTCTTGGACTATGGCTACACCTTC.

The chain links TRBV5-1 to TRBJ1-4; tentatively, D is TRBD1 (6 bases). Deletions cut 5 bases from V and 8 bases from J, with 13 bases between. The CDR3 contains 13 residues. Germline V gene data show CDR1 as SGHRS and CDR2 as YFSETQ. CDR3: CASRQGGGEKLFF. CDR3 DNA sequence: TGCGCCAGCAGACAGGGAGGAGGAGAAAAACTGTTTTTT.